These 10 T cell receptor beta chains share one sample of origin, sequenced in a study of T cells after yellow fever vaccination. TCRdb reprocessed the 5' RACE reads with MiXCR, giving one entry per CDR3 protein. There are more than 350,000 distinct CDR3 sequences in the sample; around 10% occur only once, and roughly a sixth lies in the top ten. The input for sequencing was PBMCs, taken on the day of the first yellow fever vaccination. Receptor source: a man aged 18 to 30 who received the YFV17D yellow fever vaccine.

This clonotype turned up a few times. The rearrangement links TRBV20-1 to TRBJ2-1, with D perhaps given as TRBD1 or TRBD2 (6 bases each). There are 17 residues in the CDR3. The germline gives CDR1 DFQATT, CDR2 SNEGSKA (reference sequence). The germline V and J ends were trimmed by 2 bases and 7 bases, with 24 bases remaining between them. The CDR3 nucleotides are TGCAGTGCTAGAATCCCCTTTGGGGGGCGGGAAGGGAATGAGCAGTTCTTC. Amino acid sequence: CSARIPFGGREGNEQFF.

The V and J genes are TRBV29-1 and TRBJ2-3, with 13 bases identical to TRBD2. The CDR3 totals 16 residues. J gave up 2 bases and V 7 bases, and 9 bases lay outside the gene matches. Looked up from germline, CDR1 is SQVTM and CDR2 is ANQGSEA. CDR3 residues: CSAAGLAGTSTDTQYF. Here the CDR3 DNA reads TGCAGCGCCGCGGGACTAGCGGGGACCTCCACAGATACGCAGTATTTT.

This clonotype turned up a few times. The chain combines TRBV30 with TRBJ1-2; possibly TRBD1 for D (5 bases). Trimming left V 8 bases short and J 4 bases short, with 8 bases between. The CDR3 covers 10 residues. In germline, CDR1 is GTSNPN, CDR2 SVGIG (reference sequence). The CDR3 is CAITGYGYTF. The CDR3 DNA follows: TGTGCCATAACAGGCTATGGCTACACCTTC.

The rearrangement links TRBV9 to TRBJ1-1; D gene unclear. Per the germline V gene, CDR1 is SGDLS and CDR2 is YYNGEE. V was cut by 3 bases and J by 6 bases, with 12 bases left in between. This CDR3 is built from 13 residues. The DNA of the CDR3 is TGTGCCAGCAGCGCTTCCTCCCGCCCTGAAGCTTTCTTT. Translation: CASSASSRPEAFF.

This clonotype was seen repeatedly, ten times or more. At one boundary the junction diverges from the germline segment, which might be a read error. V and J are TRBV7-2 and TRBJ2-1, with D possibly being TRBD1 (6 bases). Germline V gene sequence: CDR1 SGHTA, CDR2 FQGNSA. This CDR3 comprises 14 residues. Here the CDR3 reads CASSLQGSYNEQFF. In nucleotides, the CDR3 is TGCGCCAGCAGCTTACAGGGCTCCTACAATGAGCAGTTCTTC.

The chain employs TRBV18 and TRBJ2-2; 9 positions match TRBD1. CDR3 length equals 16 residues. Germline V gene data show CDR1 as KGHSH and CDR2 as LQKENI. After removal of 4 bases from V and 4 bases from J, the junction contained 7 bases not matched to a gene. Written as DNA, the CDR3 is TGTGCCAGCTCACAACTGGGACAGGGCGGCACCGGGGAGCTGTTTTTT. It is translated as CASSQLGQGGTGELFF. The full variable domain, completed using reference TRBV18 and TRBJ2-2, is NAGVMQNPRHLVRRRGQEARLRCSPMKGHSHVYWYRQLPEEGLKFMVYLQKENIIDESGMPKERFSAEFPKEGPSILRIQQVVRGDSAAYFCASSQLGQGGTGELFFGEGSRLTVL.

The sample holds many counts of this clonotype. The chain links TRBV29-1 to TRBJ2-2; D may be TRBD1 (7 bases). Looked up from germline, CDR1 is SQVTM and CDR2 is ANQGSEA. The CDR3 contains 15 residues. Trimming left V 3 bases short and J 6 bases short, with 17 bases between. For the CDR3, the DNA is TGCAGCGTTGAGTGGGGCAGGGGGGCCCCCGGGGAGCTGTTTTTT. This encodes CSVEWGRGAPGELFF.

The rearrangement links TRBV12-3 or TRBV12-4 to TRBJ1-6, with D possibly TRBD1 on 5 matching bases. CDR3 length: 13 amino acids. V was cut by 6 bases and J by 9 bases, with 12 bases left in between. The chain's CDR3 is CASSLMGRSPLHF. Here the CDR3 DNA reads TGTGCCAGCAGCCTTATGGGGCGTTCACCCCTCCACTTT.

This clonotype was picked up a small number of times. The chain links TRBV4-1 to TRBJ2-5; possibly TRBD2 for D (5 bases). The V gene's germline CDR1 is MGHRA and CDR2 YSYEKL. The CDR3 runs 13 residues. With 2 bases removed from V and 5 bases from J, the gap between germline ends came to 9 bases. The CDR3 DNA reads as TGCGCCAGCAGCCAATGGAGGTGGGAGACCCAGTACTTC. It translates to CASSQWRWETQYF.

This clonotype was recorded at least ten times. The chain carries TRBV5-1 and TRBJ2-7; no reliable D call. Germline-derived CDR1 and CDR2 are SGHRS and YFSETQ. The CDR3 totals 15 residues. V was trimmed by 3 bases and J by 2 bases, leaving 15 bases between them. CDR3: CASSCPRPVTYEQYF. In DNA form, the CDR3 reads TGCGCCAGCAGCTGTCCACGCCCCGTAACCTACGAGCAGTACTTC.